Below, 14 T cell receptor beta chains from the same sample are listed, as sequenced in a study of blood T cell repertoires in COVID-19. This table comes from immunoSEQ multiplex PCR, and its TCRdb copy is limited to in-frame clones, with some not included. Among approximately 470,000 clones listed, about 85% were seen once. The sequenced sample was PBMCs or T cells enriched from blood (not recorded which). Receptors were obtained from a woman between 18 and 30 years old who had recovered from COVID-19.

The chain links TRBV5-1 to TRBJ2-1, with D possibly TRBD1 on 5 matching bases. The length of the CDR3 is 13 residues. Germline V gene data show CDR1 as SGHRS and CDR2 as YFSETQ. Trimming removed 4 bases from V and 4 bases from J, with 9 bases in between. This CDR3 reads CASSADSYNEQFF. The CDR3 region has the DNA TGCGCCAGCAGCGCCGACAGTTACAATGAGCAGTTCTTC.

This chain connects TRBV3-1 (or the pseudogene TRBV3-2) to TRBJ1-5; D unclear. Deletions cut 8 bases from V and 4 bases from J, with 21 bases between. The CDR3 length is 16 residues. The germline gives CDR1 LGHDT, CDR2 YNNKEL (reference sequence). The CDR3 nucleotides read TGTGCCAGCTCCCCCCTCCTGGTTGTACGGAATCAGCCCCAGCATTTT. It encodes CASSPLLVVRNQPQHF.

The V call is TRBV9, the J call TRBJ2-3, with TRBD2 matching over 16 bases. V gave up 3 bases and J gave up 3 bases; unmatched junction bases: 7. CDR1 and CDR2 from the germline V gene are SGDLS and YYNGEE. This CDR3 has 18 residues. The DNA of the CDR3 is TGTGCCAGCAGCGAGGGTGTGGGACTAGCGGGGGGGACAGATACGCAGTATTTT. Translation gives CASSEGVGLAGGTDTQYF.

This clone was picked up a small number of times. The V call is TRBV18, the J call TRBJ2-1, with 10 positions matching TRBD2. CDR3 size: 13 residues. J gave up 8 bases and V 4 bases, and 2 bases lay outside the gene matches. CDR1 is KGHSH and CDR2 is LQKENI in the germline V gene. CDR3: CASSLLAGDEQFF. In nucleotides, the CDR3 is TGTGCCAGCTCACTCCTAGCGGGGGATGAGCAGTTCTTC. Variable domain in full (rest from reference TRBV18 and TRBJ2-1): NAGVMQNPRHLVRRRGQEARLRCSPMKGHSHVYWYRQLPEEGLKFMVYLQKENIIDESGMPKERFSAEFPKEGPSILRIQQVVRGDSAAYFCASSLLAGDEQFFGPGTRLTVL.

This sequence joins TRBV28 and TRBJ2-6; tentatively, D is TRBD2 (5 bases). Germline V gives CDR1 MDHEN, CDR2 SYDVKM. This CDR3 region has 19 residues. V dropped 3 bases and J dropped 0 bases, with 18 bases sitting between them. The CDR3 loop is CASSFPPRTGDSGANVLTF. DNA of the CDR3: TGTGCCAGCAGTTTTCCCCCCAGGACCGGGGACTCTGGGGCCAACGTCCTGACTTTC.

This sequence joins TRBV5-1 and TRBJ1-4, with TRBD1 matching 7 bases. CDR1 is SGHRS and CDR2 is YFSETQ in the germline V gene. V was clipped by 0 bases and J by 7 bases; unmatched bases: 6. This CDR3 is built from 15 residues. CDR3 DNA: TGCGCCAGCAGCTTGGCGACAGGGTTCGGTGAAAAACTGTTTTTT. Its translation: CASSLATGFGEKLFF.

On this clone: An end of the junction differs from the germline gene, which may be a read error. This sequence joins TRBV6-1 and TRBJ2-1; 10 bases line up with TRBD2. Germline values: CDR1 MNHNS, CDR2 SASEGT. The length of the CDR3 is 14 residues. The CDR3 reads CASSQAGGQSEQFF. DNA of the CDR3: TGTGCCAGCAGTCAAGCGGGGGGGCAATCTGAGCAGTTCTTC.

V usage is TRBV11-2 and J usage is TRBJ1-2; TRBD1 matches 9 bases. The CDR3 is 14 amino acids. Looked up from germline, CDR1 is SGHAT and CDR2 is FQNNGV. V lost 3 bases, J lost 8 bases, and 7 bases stayed unmatched. DNA for the CDR3: TGTGCCAGCAGCTTTACGGGACAGGGCGGAGGCTACACCTTC. Amino acids: CASSFTGQGGGYTF. The full variable domain, completed using reference TRBV11-2 and TRBJ1-2, is EAGVAQSPRYKIIEKRQSVAFWCNPISGHATLYWYQQILGQGPKLLIQFQNNGVVDDSQLPKDRFSAERLKGVDSTLKIQPAKLEDSAVYLCASSFTGQGGGYTFGSGTRLTVV.

The chain has TRBV18 and TRBJ2-7; 10 bases map to TRBD1. V lost 3 bases to trimming and J lost 7 bases; unmatched junction nucleotides: 12. CDR1 is KGHSH, CDR2 LQKENI, per germline. The CDR3 totals 16 residues. The CDR3 sequence: CASSPSAGQGSREQYF. As DNA, the CDR3 is TGTGCCAGCTCACCCAGTGCGGGACAGGGGTCGAGGGAGCAGTACTTC.

V is TRBV16 and J is TRBJ2-7, with D tentatively TRBD2 (6 bases). CDR3 size: 12 residues. The germline V and J ends were trimmed by 6 bases and 9 bases, with 15 bases remaining between them. Germline V CDR1 and CDR2: KGHSY, FQNENV. In DNA form, the CDR3 reads TGTGCCAGCAGTCGGGACTTAGGTGGGCAGTACTTC. It specifies CASSRDLGGQYF.

The J gene is TRBJ2-1, the V gene TRBV5-1, with a tentative D call TRBD1 (6 bases). There are 15 residues in the CDR3. V was cut by 3 bases and J by 8 bases, with 18 bases left in between. The germline V gene has CDR1 SGHRS and CDR2 YFSETQ. This CDR3 reads CASSYRDTRTDEQFF. CDR3 in DNA: TGCGCCAGCAGCTACCGGGACACCCGCACCGATGAGCAGTTCTTC.

This sequence joins TRBV27 and TRBJ2-3; TRBD2 matches 10 bases. Germline values: CDR1 MNHEY, CDR2 SMNVEV (reference sequence). Germline trimming cut 5 bases from V and 4 bases from J; bases unmatched to any gene: 18. The CDR3 has 19 residues. CDR3 nucleotide sequence: TGTGCCAGCAGTCCCGACTCCTGGGATAGCGGGGGGCAACCAGATACGCAGTATTTT. It yields the protein CASSPDSWDSGGQPDTQYF.

The V gene is TRBV2, the J gene TRBJ2-1; TRBD2 matches 7 bases. V trimming: 5 bases; J trimming: 2 bases; junction bases outside the gene matches: 0. The CDR3 runs 13 residues. In germline, CDR1 is SNHLY, CDR2 FYNNEI. CDR3 protein: CASSRGAYNEQFF. The CDR3, as DNA: TGTGCCAGCAGTCGGGGGGCCTACAATGAGCAGTTCTTC.

The CDR3 is CASSLGSTGRNSGANVLTF. In DNA form, the CDR3 reads TGCGCCAGCAGCTTGGGGAGTACCGGTAGGAACTCTGGGGCCAACGTCCTGACTTTC. The chain combines TRBV5-1 with TRBJ2-6; D is undetermined. This CDR3 comprises 19 residues. V was shortened by 0 bases and J by 0 bases, with 16 bases between the two germline ends. Germline V gene sequence: CDR1 SGHRS, CDR2 YFSETQ.